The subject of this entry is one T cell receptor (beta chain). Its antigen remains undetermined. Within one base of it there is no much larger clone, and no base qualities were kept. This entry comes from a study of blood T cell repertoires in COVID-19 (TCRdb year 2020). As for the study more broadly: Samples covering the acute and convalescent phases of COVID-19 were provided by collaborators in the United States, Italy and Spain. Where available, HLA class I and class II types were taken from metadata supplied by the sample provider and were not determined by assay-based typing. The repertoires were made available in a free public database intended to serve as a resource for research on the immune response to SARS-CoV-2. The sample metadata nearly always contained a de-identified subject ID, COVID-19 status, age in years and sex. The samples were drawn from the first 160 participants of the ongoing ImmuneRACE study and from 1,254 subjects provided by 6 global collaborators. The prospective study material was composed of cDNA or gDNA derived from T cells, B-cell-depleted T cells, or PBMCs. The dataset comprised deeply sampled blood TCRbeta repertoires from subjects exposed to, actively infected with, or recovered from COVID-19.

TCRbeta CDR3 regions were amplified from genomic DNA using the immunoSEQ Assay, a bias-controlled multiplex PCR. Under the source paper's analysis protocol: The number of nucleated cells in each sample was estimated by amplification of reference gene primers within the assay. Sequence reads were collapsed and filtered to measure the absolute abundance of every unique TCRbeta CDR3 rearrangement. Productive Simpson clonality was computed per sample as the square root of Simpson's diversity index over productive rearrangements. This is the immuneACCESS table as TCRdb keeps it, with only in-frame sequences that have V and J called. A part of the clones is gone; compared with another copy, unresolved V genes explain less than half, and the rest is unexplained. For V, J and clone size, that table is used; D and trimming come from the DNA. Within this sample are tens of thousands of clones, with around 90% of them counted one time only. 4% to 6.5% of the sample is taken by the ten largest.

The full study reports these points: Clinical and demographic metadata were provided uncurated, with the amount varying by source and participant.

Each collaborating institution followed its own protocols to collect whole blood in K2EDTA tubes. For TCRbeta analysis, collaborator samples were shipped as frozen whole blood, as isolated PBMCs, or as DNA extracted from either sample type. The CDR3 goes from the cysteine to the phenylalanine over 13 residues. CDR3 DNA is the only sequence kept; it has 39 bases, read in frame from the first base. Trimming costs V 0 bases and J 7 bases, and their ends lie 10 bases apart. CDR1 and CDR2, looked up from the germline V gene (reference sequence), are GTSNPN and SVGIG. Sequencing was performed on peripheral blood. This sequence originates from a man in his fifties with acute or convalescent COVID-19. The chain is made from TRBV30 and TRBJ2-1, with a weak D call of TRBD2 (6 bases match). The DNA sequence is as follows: TGTGCCTGGAGTGTACCCCTAGCGAATGAGCAGTTCTTC. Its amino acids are CAWSVPLANEQFF.